This paragraph reports one T cell receptor beta chain. By sample share, this clonotype is hyperexpanded (1% or more). No cognate antigen has been identified for it. Per-base qualities were not stored, and no clone one base away is much larger. Enrollment excluded patients who had received neoadjuvant chemotherapy or who had no clinical information. All of the TCR-sequenced cases shown were male, and each had a subtotal esophagectomy with 2- or 3-field lymphadenectomy. A Qiagen AllPrep kit was used to extract RNA from bulk tumor tissue sections, and T cells were not sorted. Small sections of surgically resected tumor tissue were stored in RNAlater reagent at -80°C until RNA extraction. This entry is derived from a study of esophageal squamous cell carcinoma tumors (dated by TCRdb to the early 2020s). In the study overall: Immuno relation high and low groups were defined by principal component analysis with K-means clustering applied to immunohistochemical T-cell and checkpoint marker values. The wider cohort included about 53 esophageal squamous cell carcinoma patients in Japan who were treated with surgery, of whom around 21 were high and around 32 were low immuno relation cases. The goal of the study was to evaluate both the diversity of the TCR repertoire and the shared TCR repertoires of T cells inside the tumor environment of esophageal squamous cell carcinoma. The approximately 10 cases yielded some 1.5 million total TCRalpha reads and under 1.3 million total TCRbeta reads, and approximately 33,000 and 36,000 of those reads, respectively, were unique. TCR sequencing covered 10 patients: five randomly selected high immuno relation cases and five background-matched low immuno relation cases.

What the research found in general, with its limitations: Total TCR repertoire counts did not differ between groups, but significant repertoire counts were higher in the high immuno relation group. Because TCRalphabeta repertoire variation was large, shared V|J recombination candidates may have been selected by chance. In about 30% of the 10 cases, a single TCRalpha VJ recombination dominated, and TCRalpha diversity seemed to be reduced. TCR repertoire analysis included only a few cases, and CDR3 clonotype-level investigation was not performed. Since the TCRalpha and TCRbeta chains were sequenced separately, neither the chain pairing nor the recognized antigens could be determined.

The library was prepared using 5' RACE. A PCR using KAPA HiFi with TCRalpha or TCRbeta constant-region primers and a P20EA primer was followed by a nested second PCR with CA2 or CB2. Amplification of TCR genes was performed by unbiased adaptor ligation RT-PCR, in which reverse transcription was carried out with Superscript III and a polyT18-containing BSL-18E primer. Following second-strand synthesis and blunting, the P10EA/P20EA adaptor was ligated to the 5' end of the cDNA, and NotI digestion was then performed. Both the first and second PCRs consisted of approximately 22 cycles of 98 degrees C for 20 s, 65 degrees C for 30 s and 72 degrees C for 1 min. The Nextera XT Index kit v2 Set A was used to index the amplicons, which were pooled in equimolar amounts and quantified with a Qubit 2.0 Fluorometer. Sequencing used the Illumina MiSeq platform with 2x300 bp paired-end reads. On the study's bioinformatics: Using Repertoire Genesis software ver.1.0, reads were assigned to V and J genes based on the highest identity to IMGT reference sequences. CDR3 was defined as the region from Cys104 to Phe118 plus Gly119 and was translated, and unique sequence reads were defined by distinct V, J and CDR3 amino acids. Shared V|J combinations were selected when significance was reached in both a Fisher's exact test in edgeR and a Mann Whitney U test. After singletons were removed and 500 repertoire combinations were bootstrapped, the repertoire dissimilarity index was calculated using the R rdi package. TCRdb trimmed public reads at Q25 via fastp, called clones via MiXCR and kept in-frame beta chains. When rows share a CDR3 protein, they turn into one entry using the most common DNA and genes. TCRdb assigned the V and J calls; the authors' analysis was not used. This sample holds approximately 1,200 distinct CDR3 sequences; approximately 13% were observed only once. Together, the top ten hold 31% of the sample.

The sequence came from a man aged 45-85 years with esophageal squamous cell carcinoma. Sequenced material: tumor tissue.

The bases are TGTGCCAGCAGCTTAGCGGCTTTCTCCTACAATGAGCAGTTCTTC. Its protein reads: CASSLAAFSYNEQFF. The chain was built from TRBV7-2 and TRBJ2-1; there is no confident call for the D gene. Per the germline V gene, SGHTA is the CDR1 and FQGNSA is the CDR2. The CDR3 runs 15 residues from the cysteine to the phenylalanine. Only CDR3 DNA is held: 45 bases, read in frame from base 1. V is pared back by 0 bases and J by 0 bases, with 6 bases lying between the germline termini.